Listed below are T cell receptor beta chains from one sample, sequenced in a study of T cells after yellow fever vaccination. Each CDR3 protein is one row after TCRdb ran MiXCR on the 5' RACE reads. The table includes roughly 62,000 distinct CDR3 sequences, more than 5.5% detected once. The sample was CD8+ T cells sorted from PBMCs, taken on the day of the first yellow fever vaccination. These receptors originate from a man aged 18 to 30 who received the YFV17D yellow fever vaccine. CDR3s include the opening cysteine and the closing phenylalanine or tryptophan. D genes are given only for firm matches. Clone size is given for some rows only: seen once, a few or many times, or a class if the clone is expanded.

j_call clone_size d_call v_call cdr3_aa cdr3_nt
TRBJ2-1 - TRBD1 TRBV12-3/TRBV12-4 CASSSGGDRGWKQFF TGTGCCAGCAGTTCGGGTGGGGACAGGGGCTGGAAGCAGTTCTTC
TRBJ2-5 many TRBD1 TRBV19 CASSISDRVKETQYF TGTGCCAGTAGTATAAGCGACAGGGTGAAGGAGACCCAGTACTTC
TRBJ1-1 few - TRBV7-9 CASSPPTLNTEAFF TGTGCCAGCAGTCCTCCGACCTTGAACACTGAAGCTTTCTTT
TRBJ2-7 many TRBD1 TRBV4-1 CASSQTSQGPYEQYF TGCGCCAGCAGCCAAACTTCACAGGGGCCCTACGAGCAGTACTTC
TRBJ2-6 many TRBD1 TRBV10-3 CANAPRTGPSGANVLTF TGTGCCAACGCCCCCCGGACAGGGCCCTCTGGGGCCAACGTCCTGACTTTC
TRBJ2-5 few TRBD2 TRBV15 CATSRTGGGVVETQYF TGTGCCACCAGCAGAACGGGGGGTGGGGTGGTGGAGACCCAGTACTTC
TRBJ2-1 many - TRBV9 CASSARLVNEQFF TGTGCCAGCAGCGCCCGACTAGTAAATGAGCAGTTCTTC
TRBJ2-5 many - TRBV20-1 CSGPGPWETQYF TGCAGTGGTCCCGGGCCCTGGGAGACCCAGTACTTC
TRBJ2-3 few - TRBV19 CASDPGQGTDTQYF TGTGCCAGTGATCCGGGACAAGGCACAGATACGCAGTATTTT
TRBJ2-1 - TRBD2 TRBV12-3/TRBV12-4 CASSRGGLAGGYYEQFF TGTGCCAGCAGTCGCGGGGGGCTAGCGGGGGGTTATTATGAGCAGTTCTTC
TRBJ1-4 many - TRBV20-1 CSAFHGAELFF TGCAGTGCGTTCCACGGGGCGGAACTGTTTTTT
TRBJ2-3 many - TRBV29-1 CSVLGPRGLDTQYF TGCAGCGTTCTTGGGCCCCGCGGCCTAGATACGCAGTATTTT
TRBJ2-2 few - TRBV6-5 CASSYAGGGNTGELFF TGTGCCAGCAGCTATGCAGGGGGGGGGAACACCGGGGAGCTGTTTTTT
TRBJ1-6 many - TRBV21-1 CASSQGFNNSPLHF TGTGCCAGCAGCCAGGGGTTTAATAATTCACCCCTCCACTTT
TRBJ1-1 many - TRBV7-9 CASSPGESTEAFF TGTGCCAGCAGCCCGGGAGAATCAACTGAAGCTTTCTTT
TRBJ2-5 many TRBD1 TRBV6-5 CASSYDRVGETQYF TGTGCCAGCAGCTATGACAGGGTAGGAGAGACCCAGTACTTC
TRBJ2-2 many - TRBV6-2/TRBV6-3 CASRPTENTGELFF TGTGCCAGCAGACCTACAGAGAACACCGGGGAGCTGTTTTTT
TRBJ2-2 - TRBD2 TRBV7-9 CASSRGAGGTGELFF TGTGCCAGCAGCCGCGGAGCGGGGGGAACCGGGGAGCTGTTTTTT
TRBJ2-2 - TRBD2 TRBV5-6 CASSPWGGLNTGELFF TGTGCCAGCAGCCCCTGGGGGGGGTTGAACACCGGGGAGCTGTTTTTT
TRBJ2-7 - - TRBV29-1 CSVEDPRGYEQYF TGCAGCGTTGAAGATCCCCGTGGCTACGAGCAGTACTTC
TRBJ2-3 few - TRBV6-2/TRBV6-3 CASSYTHFGDTQYF TGTGCCAGCAGTTACACCCATTTCGGAGATACGCAGTATTTT
TRBJ1-2 - - TRBV7-9 CASSYQEGAYGYTF TGTGCCAGCAGCTATCAAGAGGGTGCCTATGGCTACACCTTC
TRBJ1-2 - - TRBV20-1 CSARAPQTLVYGYTF TGCAGTGCTAGAGCCCCTCAAACACTTGTCTATGGCTACACCTTC
TRBJ1-5 few - TRBV19 CASSTGDQPQHF TGTGCCAGTAGTACGGGTGATCAGCCCCAGCATTTT
TRBJ2-1 many TRBD2 TRBV7-2 CASSLGLRGSSYNEQFF TGTGCCAGCAGCTTGGGGCTGCGGGGGAGCTCCTACAATGAGCAGTTCTTC
TRBJ2-3 - - TRBV5-1 CASSSQPAGSGMTDTQYF TGCGCCAGCAGCTCCCAACCAGCTGGTAGCGGAATGACAGATACGCAGTATTTT